This T cell receptor (beta chain) was captured by sequencing in a study of Ad26.COV2.S vaccination and SARS-CoV-2 variants. Across the study: By the intramuscular route, Ad26.COV2.S was given once, or twice 56 days apart.

This clone was found a few times. Its specificity is not known. Study observations and caveats: Breadth, reportedly substantial, characterized the spike-specific CD8+ and CD4+ T cell responses after vaccination. The study found higher spike-specific TCR breadth in vaccine than placebo recipients.

Sample treatment: about 20 received Ad26.COV2.S at low or high dose, single or two shots; about 5 received placebo; per-sample allocation not given. Day 63 after the first injection of vaccine or placebo was the sampling time. The assay was immunoSEQ multiplex PCR, and TCRdb's table has in-frame clones only and misses some. The sample lists 410,000 or so clones, around 92% occurring once. The clonotype comes from a person aged 18-65 years who received the Ad26.COV2.S COVID-19 vaccine or a placebo. The material sequenced was peripheral blood, taken in a trial of Ad26.COV2.S vaccine versus placebo.

DNA of the CDR3: TGCGCCAGCAGCTTTGGCGGGGACACCGGGGAGCTGTTTTTT. This translates into CASSFGGDTGELFF. This rearrangement joins TRBV5-1 to TRBJ2-2; the D gene is possibly TRBD2 (6 bases). Trimming removed 2 bases at V and 3 bases at J, with 8 bases between. This CDR3 is built from 14 residues. The germline gives CDR1 SGHRS, CDR2 YFSETQ.